The 5 T cell receptor beta chains below all came from one sample that was sequenced in a study of regulatory T cells in long-lasting Graves disease. Stated time point: persistent/refractory GD, antithyroid drugs over 5 years with positive TRAb. Following extraction of RNA from PBMCs, that RNA was used to make the TCR library. HTBI primers from iRepertoire and Arm-PCR of CDR3 regions yielded the TCR beta libraries. TCRdb used MiXCR to reprocess the multiplex PCR reads, holding one entry per CDR3 protein. Of almost 350,000 distinct CDR3 sequences listed, about 18% are singletons. The input for sequencing was peripheral blood mononuclear cells (PBMCs), taken when the disease was refractory, from a patient treated with antithyroid drugs. The source of these receptors is a female donor with Graves disease.

The CDR3 reads CASSTGGTSNQPQHF. The CDR3 bases are TGCGCCAGCTCTACAGGGGGAACTAGCAATCAGCCCCAGCATTTT. The genes are TRBV5-1 and TRBJ1-5; 8 bases match TRBD1. Germline trimming cut 7 bases from V and 0 bases from J; bases unmatched to any gene: 6. The CDR3 sequence is 15 residues long. The germline V gene has CDR1 SGHRS and CDR2 YFSETQ.

CDR3 sequence (DNA): TGTGCCAGCAGCTTAGAGGGCACCTACAATGAGCAGTTCTTC. Encoded protein: CASSLEGTYNEQFF. The chain links TRBV7-2 to TRBJ2-1; no clear D gene. Trimming removed 1 base at V and 2 bases at J, with 6 bases between. The CDR3 consists of 14 residues. Germline V gene data show CDR1 as SGHTA and CDR2 as FQGNSA.

The chain couples TRBV6-1 to TRBJ1-5, with TRBD1 matching over 8 bases. Germline V gene lookup returns CDR1 MNHNS and CDR2 SASEGT. The CDR3 sequence is 15 residues long. The V segment lost 6 bases and the J segment 3 bases; nucleotides outside the gene matches: 7. The CDR3 sequence is CASRDRVQSNQPQHF. CDR3 nucleotides: TGTGCCAGCAGGGACAGGGTCCAGTCCAATCAGCCCCAGCATTTT.

This clonotype was observed many times. This chain uses TRBV30 with TRBJ1-4; D is perhaps TRBD1 (6 bases). The CDR3 contains 13 residues. From germline, CDR1 is GTSNPN and CDR2 SVGIG (reference sequence). The CDR3 protein is CAFTQGSAEKLFF. The CDR3 coding sequence is TGTGCTTTTACACAGGGAAGTGCGGAAAAACTGTTTTTT.

This clonotype was seen more than once but under ten times. The rearrangement links TRBV5-1 to TRBJ2-4, with D possibly matching TRBD1 (5 bases). V dropped 4 bases and J dropped 0 bases, with 8 bases sitting between them. CDR3 size: 14 residues. Germline CDR1 is SGHRS and CDR2 is YFSETQ. CDR3 sequence: CASSLTVAKNIQYF. The CDR3 bases are TGCGCCAGCAGCCTGACAGTAGCCAAAAACATTCAGTACTTC.